This entry features one T cell receptor (beta chain) sequence. The same CDR3 arises from other DNA sequences in this sample as well. The data were obtained in a study of T cell clones after liver transplantation. Sequencing was performed with immunoSEQ multiplex PCR; in TCRdb, only in-frame clones are kept and a portion is missing. The sample has about 76,000 clones, roughly 83% seen once. This material consisted of CD4+ T cells from blood, taken at the 22-month timepoint. The receptor comes from a human patient who received a liver transplant. Certain T cells may be donor cells from the graft.

This CDR3 is CASSLGPGGQETQYF. The DNA for the CDR3 is TGCGCCAGCAGCTTGGGGCCGGGGGGGCAAGAGACCCAGTACTTC. V gene TRBV5-1 combines with J gene TRBJ2-5; 8 bases are shared with TRBD2. The germline V gene encodes CDR1 SGHRS and CDR2 YFSETQ. The CDR3 length is 15 residues. The V gene end was trimmed by 0 bases and the J gene end by 2 bases; junction bases not matched to a gene: 3.